These 18 T cell receptor beta chains came from one sample sequenced in a study of cytomegalovirus exposure and HLA in healthy donors. TCRdb's copy holds only in-frame clones and misses some; the assay was immunoSEQ multiplex PCR. The repertoire holds tens of thousands of clones, with roughly 94% as singletons. Sequenced sample: PBMCs. Every receptor here comes from a man between 18 and 29 years old in good health and CMV-seropositive.

In nucleotides, the CDR3 is TGTGCCAGCTTCGCCCCGGGGAGCTCCTACAATGAGCAGTTCTTC. Translation gives CASFAPGSSYNEQFF. This chain connects TRBV5-6 to TRBJ2-1; the D gene is possibly TRBD2 (5 bases). There are 15 residues in the CDR3. CDR1 is SGHDT, CDR2 YYEEEE, per germline. Trimming shortened V by 7 bases and J by 0 bases, and 14 bases separated the two germline ends. Full variable domain (rest looked up from reference TRBV5-6 and TRBJ2-1): DAGVTQSPTHLIKTRGQQVTLRCSPKSGHDTVSWYQQALGQGPQFIFQYYEEEERQRGNFPDRFSGHQFPNYSSELNVNALLLGDSALYLCASFAPGSSYNEQFFGPGTRLTVL.

J is TRBJ1-1 and V is TRBV7-9; no definite D call. Between the trimmed V and J ends, which lost 1 base and 2 bases, there was a span of 11 bases. There are 15 residues in the CDR3. The V gene's germline CDR1 is SEHNR and CDR2 FQNEAQ (reference sequence). CDR3 protein: CASSLVSSGNTEAFF. DNA for the CDR3: TGTGCCAGCAGCTTAGTGTCCTCAGGCAACACTGAAGCTTTCTTT.

This chain uses TRBV5-1 with TRBJ2-3; D is unresolved. Germline V gene sequence: CDR1 SGHRS, CDR2 YFSETQ. The CDR3 length is 14 residues. V gave up 2 bases and J gave up 2 bases, with 9 bases separating them. The CDR3 is CASSFVQITDTQYF. CDR3 in DNA: TGCGCCAGCAGCTTTGTACAGATCACAGATACGCAGTATTTT.

This rearrangement joins TRBV4-1 to TRBJ2-3, with 10 bases that match TRBD2. The trim removed 1 base at V and 2 bases at J, leaving 12 bases unmatched. This CDR3 spans 19 amino acids. Per the germline V gene, CDR1 is MGHRA and CDR2 is YSYEKL. The CDR3 spells CASSQGVGLAGDVTDTQYF. The CDR3 nucleotides read TGCGCCAGCAGCCAAGGGGTGGGTCTAGCGGGGGACGTCACAGATACGCAGTATTTT.

The rearrangement joins TRBV5-3 to TRBJ1-2, with D maybe TRBD1 (6 bases). TRBV5-3 is marked as an open reading frame, function uncertain. Trimming took off 6 bases at V and 4 bases at J, with 10 bases between the two ends. The CDR3 extends over 12 amino acids. Here the CDR3 DNA reads TGTGCCAGAACATGGGACACCTATGGCTACACCTTC. Its translation is CARTWDTYGYTF.

V and J are TRBV7-8 and TRBJ2-3; TRBD2 is a possible D gene (5 bases). The CDR3 runs to 14 residues. Germline CDR1 and CDR2: SGHVS and FQNEAQ. V shed 5 bases and J shed 3 bases, with 12 bases lying between them. The CDR3 loop reads CASSPRRTTDTQYF. The DNA for the CDR3 is TGTGCCAGCAGCCCCAGGAGGACGACAGATACGCAGTATTTT.

The gene calls are TRBV7-9 and TRBJ2-3; D perhaps matches TRBD1 (6 bases). This CDR3 is built from 16 residues. Per germline, CDR1 SEHNR and CDR2 FQNEAQ (reference sequence). Trimming removed 5 bases at V and 2 bases at J, with 17 bases between. The CDR3 DNA reads as TGTGCCAGCAGCCGACACAGGGATCAATCCACAGATACGCAGTATTTT. Its protein product is CASSRHRDQSTDTQYF.

The chain has TRBV7-7 and TRBJ2-5; 7 nucleotides match TRBD1. This CDR3 has 13 residues. After removal of 5 bases from V and 4 bases from J, the junction contained 4 bases not matched to a gene. Per germline, CDR1 SSHAT and CDR2 FNYEAQ (reference sequence). CDR3 nucleotides: TGTGCCAGCAGCCCCCGGGACAGAGAGACCCAGTACTTC. Its translation: CASSPRDRETQYF.

The V and J genes are TRBV27 and TRBJ1-2; D unclear. CDR3 length: 14 residues. V gave up 4 bases and J gave up 8 bases, with 17 bases separating them. Germline values: CDR1 MNHEY, CDR2 SMNVEV (reference sequence). The CDR3 bases are TGTGCCAGCAGTTCCAACCATCGAAGCGAAGGCTACACCTTC. It codes for CASSSNHRSEGYTF.

The rearrangement links TRBV9 to TRBJ2-1, with 10 bases aligning to TRBD2. Germline V gene sequence: CDR1 SGDLS, CDR2 YYNGEE. The trim removed 3 bases at V and 13 bases at J, leaving 13 bases unmatched. This CDR3 has 15 residues. This CDR3 reads CASSEPPGLANRQFF. The CDR3 DNA follows: TGTGCCAGCAGCGAGCCACCGGGACTAGCGAACCGCCAGTTCTTC.

This chain links TRBV7-9 with TRBJ2-1, with 13 bases matching TRBD2. The CDR3 runs 18 residues. Germline V lookup: CDR1 SEHNR, CDR2 FQNEAQ (reference sequence). J gave up 4 bases and V 5 bases, and 11 bases lay outside the gene matches. The CDR3 DNA is TGTGCCAGCAGCCCTCCCCCGGGGACTAGCGGGACGTACAATGAGCAGTTCTTC. As protein: CASSPPPGTSGTYNEQFF.

The chain recombines TRBV5-6 with TRBJ2-7; D possibly corresponds to TRBD2 (7 bases). Trimming took off 5 bases at V and 0 bases at J, with 18 bases between the two ends. The CDR3 has 16 amino acids. The germline V gene encodes CDR1 SGHDT and CDR2 YYEEEE. The CDR3 sequence is CASSGGGRQSSYEQYF. The CDR3 bases are TGTGCCAGCAGTGGGGGGGGGCGGCAAAGCTCCTACGAGCAGTACTTC.

This clone was picked up a small number of times. CDR3 DNA sequence: TGCGCCAGCAGCTACCTGGGGGGAAAGGATGAAAAACTGTTTTTT. This codes for CASSYLGGKDEKLFF. The chain carries TRBV5-1 and TRBJ1-4, with D possibly being TRBD1 (5 bases). Germline V gene sequence: CDR1 SGHRS, CDR2 YFSETQ. The CDR3 spans 15 residues. Trimming removed 3 bases from V and 6 bases from J, with 15 bases in between.

This clone was observed a single time. Written as DNA, the CDR3 is TGTGCCAGCAGCTTATCATCTCGGCGGGCATACAATGAGCAGTTCTTC. Protein product: CASSLSSRRAYNEQFF. The chain has TRBV7-8 and TRBJ2-1; TRBD2 might be the D (5 bases). The V end lost 2 bases, the J end lost 4 bases, and 15 bases lay between the germline ends. Looked up from germline, CDR1 is SGHVS and CDR2 is FQNEAQ. This CDR3 is built from 16 residues.

This chain uses TRBV10-3 with TRBJ2-5; TRBD2 matches 9 bases. The ends lost 5 bases at V and 4 bases at J; junction bases unmatched: 5. Germline loops: CDR1 ENHRY, CDR2 SYGVKD. The CDR3 is 14 amino acids. As DNA, the CDR3 is TGTGCCATCAGTCCAGCGGGGGGAGGAGAGACCCAGTACTTC. Translated: CAISPAGGGETQYF.

The rearrangement uses TRBV5-4 and TRBJ2-3, with a weak D call TRBD2 (10 bases). V dropped 0 bases and J dropped 0 bases, with 20 bases sitting between them. The germline V gene encodes CDR1 SGHNT and CDR2 YYREEE (reference sequence). CDR3 size: 19 residues. In DNA, the CDR3 is TGTGCCAGCAGCTTGGGACAGGGGGTAGCGGGGGGCAGCACAGATACGCAGTATTTT. It translates to CASSLGQGVAGGSTDTQYF.

The chain joins TRBV6-1 to TRBJ2-7; D is unresolved. V lost 7 bases and J lost 2, with 3 bases in between. The CDR3 has 10 residues. Germline CDR1 is MNHNS and CDR2 is SASEGT. CDR3 sequence reads: CASITYEQYF. In nucleotides, the CDR3 is TGTGCCAGCATCACCTACGAGCAGTACTTC.

V gene TRBV5-1 combines with J gene TRBJ2-2; TRBD2 matches at 10 bases. V trimming: 2 bases; J trimming: 5 bases; junction bases outside the gene matches: 6. Germline lookup yields CDR1 SGHRS and CDR2 YFSETQ. The CDR3 sequence is 16 residues long. The DNA for the CDR3 is TGCGCCAGCAGCTTTCAAGCGGGAGGGCGTACCGGGGAGCTGTTTTTT. Residues: CASSFQAGGRTGELFF.